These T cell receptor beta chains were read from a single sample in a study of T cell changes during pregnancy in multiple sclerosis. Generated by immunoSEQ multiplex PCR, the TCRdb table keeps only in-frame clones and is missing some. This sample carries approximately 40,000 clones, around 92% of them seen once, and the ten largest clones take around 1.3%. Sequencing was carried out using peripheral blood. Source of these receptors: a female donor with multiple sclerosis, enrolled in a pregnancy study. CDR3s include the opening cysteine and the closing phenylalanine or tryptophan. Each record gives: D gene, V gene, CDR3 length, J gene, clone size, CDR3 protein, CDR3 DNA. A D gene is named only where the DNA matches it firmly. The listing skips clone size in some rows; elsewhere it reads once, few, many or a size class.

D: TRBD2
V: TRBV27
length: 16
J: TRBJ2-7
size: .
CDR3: CASTSVTSGTSYEQYF
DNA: TGTGCCAGCACCTCCGTAACTAGCGGGACCTCCTACGAGCAGTACTTC

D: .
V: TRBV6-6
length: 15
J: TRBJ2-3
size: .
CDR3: CASSYGRDLTDTQYF
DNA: TGTGCCAGCAGTTACGGGCGGGACCTCACAGATACGCAGTATTTT

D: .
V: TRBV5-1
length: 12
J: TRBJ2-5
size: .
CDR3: CASSGRGETQYF
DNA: TGCGCCAGCAGCGGGCGAGGGGAGACCCAGTACTTC

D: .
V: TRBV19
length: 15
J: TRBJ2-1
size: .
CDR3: CASSIYSSARHEQFF
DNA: TGTGCCAGTAGTATTTATTCCAGCGCCCGGCATGAGCAGTTCTTC

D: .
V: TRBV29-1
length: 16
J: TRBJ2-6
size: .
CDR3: CSVTRTASSGANVLTF
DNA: TGCAGCGTTACCCGGACGGCCTCCTCTGGGGCCAACGTCCTGACTTTC

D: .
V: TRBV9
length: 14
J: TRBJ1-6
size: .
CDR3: CASSVGTSGTPLHF
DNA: TGTGCCAGCAGCGTAGGTACAAGTGGGACACCCCTCCACTTT

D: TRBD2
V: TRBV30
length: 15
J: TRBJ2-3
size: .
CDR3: CAWHLTSRAPDTQYF
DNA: TGTGCCTGGCATTTGACTAGCCGAGCCCCAGATACGCAGTATTTT

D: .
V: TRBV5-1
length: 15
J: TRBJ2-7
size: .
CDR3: CASSLGNPRSYEQYF
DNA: TGCGCCAGCAGCTTGGGCAATCCCCGATCCTACGAGCAGTACTTC

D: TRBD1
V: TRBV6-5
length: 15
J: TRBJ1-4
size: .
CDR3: CASSTPRTGTEKLFF
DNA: TGTGCCAGCAGCACGCCGCGGACAGGGACAGAAAAACTGTTTTTT

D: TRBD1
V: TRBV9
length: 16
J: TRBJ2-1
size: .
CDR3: CASSGKRTGPYNEQFF
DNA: TGTGCCAGCAGCGGCAAACGGACAGGGCCTTACAATGAGCAGTTCTTC

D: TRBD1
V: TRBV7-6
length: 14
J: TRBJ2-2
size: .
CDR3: CASSSGQGAGELFF
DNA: TGTGCCAGCAGCTCCGGACAGGGGGCCGGGGAGCTGTTTTTT

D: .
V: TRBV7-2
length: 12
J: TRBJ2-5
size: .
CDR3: CASSHYAETQYF
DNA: TGTGCCAGCAGCCACTATGCGGAGACCCAGTACTTC

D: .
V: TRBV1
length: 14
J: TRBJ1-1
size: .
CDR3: CTSSQRGRGHGAFF
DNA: TGCACCAGCAGCCAAAGGGGGAGAGGGCATGGAGCTTTCTTT

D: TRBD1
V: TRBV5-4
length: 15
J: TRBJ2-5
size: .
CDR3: CASSATGVRGETQYF
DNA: TGTGCCAGCAGCGCGACAGGGGTGCGGGGAGAGACCCAGTACTTC

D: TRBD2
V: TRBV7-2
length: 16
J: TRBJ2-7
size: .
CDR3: CASSLVGGLAGERKYF
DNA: TGTGCCAGCAGCTTAGTAGGAGGTCTAGCGGGAGAACGAAAGTACTTC

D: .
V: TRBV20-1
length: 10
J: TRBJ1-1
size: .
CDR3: CSASVGGASF
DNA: TGCAGTGCTAGCGTTGGGGGCGCGAGCTTT

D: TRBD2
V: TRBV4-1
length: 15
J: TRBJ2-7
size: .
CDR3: CASSVRRLAGGEQYF
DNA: TGCGCCAGCAGCGTCCGGCGACTAGCGGGAGGTGAGCAGTACTTC

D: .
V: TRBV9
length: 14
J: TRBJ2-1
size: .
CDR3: CASSVAVWGVEQFF
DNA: TGTGCCAGCAGCGTAGCTGTTTGGGGGGTTGAGCAGTTCTTC

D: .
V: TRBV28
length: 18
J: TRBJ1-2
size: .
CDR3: CASSPLFSGGVADYGYTF
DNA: TGTGCCAGCAGCCCCCTTTTTTCGGGAGGGGTGGCGGACTATGGCTACACCTTC

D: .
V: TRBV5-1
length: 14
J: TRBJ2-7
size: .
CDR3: CASSLAAEIYEQYF
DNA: TGCGCCAGCAGCTTGGCGGCGGAGATCTACGAGCAGTACTTC

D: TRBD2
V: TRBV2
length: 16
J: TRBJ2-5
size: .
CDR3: CASSEQAAGGVETQYF
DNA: TGTGCCAGCAGTGAGCAGGCAGCGGGAGGTGTAGAGACCCAGTACTTC

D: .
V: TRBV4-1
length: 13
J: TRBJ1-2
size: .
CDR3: CASSQRVSYGYTF
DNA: TGCGCCAGCAGCCAGAGGGTATCCTATGGCTACACCTTC

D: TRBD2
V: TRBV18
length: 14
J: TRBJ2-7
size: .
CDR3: CASSPAREGREQYF
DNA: TGTGCCAGCTCACCAGCCCGGGAGGGCCGCGAGCAGTACTTC

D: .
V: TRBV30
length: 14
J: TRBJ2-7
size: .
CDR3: CASDRRDLPYEQYF
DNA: TGTGCCTCAGACAGGCGGGACCTACCCTACGAGCAGTACTTC

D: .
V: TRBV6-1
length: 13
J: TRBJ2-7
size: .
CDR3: CATLFRDRHEQYF
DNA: TGTGCCACCCTCTTTAGGGATCGGCACGAGCAGTACTTC

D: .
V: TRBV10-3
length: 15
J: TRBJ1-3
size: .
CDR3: CAISPLPGSGNTIYF
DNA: TGTGCCATCAGTCCACTCCCGGGCTCTGGAAACACCATATATTTT

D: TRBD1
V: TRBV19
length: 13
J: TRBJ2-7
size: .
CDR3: CASSTGQGYEQYF
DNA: TGTGCCAGTAGTACGGGACAGGGCTACGAGCAGTACTTC

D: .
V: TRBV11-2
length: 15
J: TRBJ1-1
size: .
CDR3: CASSLDLRGNTEAFF
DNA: TGTGCCAGCAGCTTAGATCTGAGGGGGAACACTGAAGCTTTCTTT

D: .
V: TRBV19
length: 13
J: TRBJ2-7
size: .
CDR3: CASSKGPYYEQYF
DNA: TGTGCCAGTAGTAAAGGACCTTACTACGAGCAGTACTTC

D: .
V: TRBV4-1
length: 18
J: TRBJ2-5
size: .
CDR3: CASSQENSGARTQETQYF
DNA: TGCGCCAGCAGCCAAGAAAATTCGGGGGCAAGAACCCAAGAGACCCAGTACTTC

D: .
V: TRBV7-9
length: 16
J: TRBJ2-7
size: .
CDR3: CASSPDGGAVALGQYF
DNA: TGTGCCAGCAGCCCTGACGGGGGAGCGGTAGCCCTTGGGCAGTACTTC

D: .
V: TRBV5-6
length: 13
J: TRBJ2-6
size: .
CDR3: CASSPGRVNVLTF
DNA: TGTGCCAGCAGCCCGGGACGGGTCAACGTCCTGACTTTC

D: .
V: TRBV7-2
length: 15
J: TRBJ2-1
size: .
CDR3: CASSSPGTPYNEQFF
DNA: TGTGCCAGCAGCTCCCCCGGGACTCCGTACAATGAGCAGTTCTTC

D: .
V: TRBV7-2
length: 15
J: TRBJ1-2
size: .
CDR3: CASRAGEPGIYGYTF
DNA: TGTGCCAGCAGGGCCGGGGAACCGGGGATTTATGGCTACACCTTC

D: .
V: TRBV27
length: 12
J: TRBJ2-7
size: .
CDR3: CASSSPNYEQYF
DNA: TGTGCCAGCAGTTCCCCGAACTACGAGCAGTACTTC

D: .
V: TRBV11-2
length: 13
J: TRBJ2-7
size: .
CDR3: CASSLFDTYEQYF
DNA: TGTGCCAGCAGCTTATTCGACACCTACGAGCAGTACTTC

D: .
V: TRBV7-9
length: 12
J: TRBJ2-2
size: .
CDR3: CASRKLSGELFF
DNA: TGTGCCAGCAGGAAATTATCCGGGGAGCTGTTTTTT

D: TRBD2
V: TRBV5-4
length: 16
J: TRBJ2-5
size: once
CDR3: CASSSGLAGGGETQYF
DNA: TGTGCCAGCAGCTCGGGACTAGCGGGAGGCGGGGAGACCCAGTACTTC

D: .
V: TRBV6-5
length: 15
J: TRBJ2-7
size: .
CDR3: CASSYIAETPYEQYF
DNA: TGTGCCAGCAGTTATATCGCAGAGACGCCGTACGAGCAGTACTTC

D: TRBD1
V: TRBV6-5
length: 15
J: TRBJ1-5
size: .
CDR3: CASSYSGTGKQPQHF
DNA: TGTGCCAGCAGTTACTCCGGGACAGGTAAACAGCCCCAGCATTTT

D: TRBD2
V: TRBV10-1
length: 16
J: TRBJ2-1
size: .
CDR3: CASSERGLAGVNEQFF
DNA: TGCGCCAGCAGTGAGCGGGGACTAGCGGGAGTAAATGAGCAGTTCTTC